The rows below give T cell receptor beta chains drawn from one sample of a study of blood T cell repertoires in COVID-19. TCRdb keeps only in-frame clones here, not all; method: immunoSEQ multiplex PCR. Of a few hundred thousand clones in the sample, roughly 80% are singletons; the top ten hold approximately 2.5%. The sequenced sample consisted of peripheral blood. The receptors were sampled from an older woman with acute or convalescent COVID-19. Both conserved end residues are part of each CDR3. Each record gives: D gene, clone size, J gene, CDR3 length, V gene, CDR3 DNA, CDR3 protein. The D gene is left open where the match is weak. Expanded clones are given a class, and other clones once, few, many or no size at all.

-,-,TRBJ2-1,13,TRBV7-3,TGTGCCAGCAGCGCACAGGTTTACAATGAGCAGTTCTTC,CASSAQVYNEQFF
-,-,TRBJ2-7,13,TRBV6-5,TGTGCCAGCAGTCGAACAGCTTCCTACGAGCAGTACTTC,CASSRTASYEQYF
-,few,TRBJ2-4,13,TRBV2,TGTGCCAGCAGACCCGGGACCAAAAACATTCAGTACTTC,CASRPGTKNIQYF
TRBD1,-,TRBJ2-5,21,TRBV27,TGTGCCAGCAGACCTTATGGGACTCCCGGGACAGGGTTCAGTGTCCAAGAGACCCAGTACTTC,CASRPYGTPGTGFSVQETQYF
TRBD1,-,TRBJ2-3,12,TRBV3-1/TRBV3-2,TGTGCCAGCAGCCATCGGACAGGGAAGCAGTATTTT,CASSHRTGKQYF
TRBD1,-,TRBJ2-1,15,TRBV5-1,TGCGCCAGCAGCCTCCGGACAGGGTATAGCAATGAGCAGTTCTTC,CASSLRTGYSNEQFF
-,-,TRBJ2-5,13,TRBV10-3,TGTGCCATCGGCTTGAGACAGCTAGAGACCCAGTACTTC,CAIGLRQLETQYF
TRBD2,-,TRBJ2-3,15,TRBV24-1,TGTGCCACCAGTGCAGGACTAGACATCCCAGATACGCAGTATTTT,CATSAGLDIPDTQYF
-,-,TRBJ1-2,13,TRBV5-6,TGTGCCAGCAGCTGGGATGGACAGCTTGGCTACACCTTC,CASSWDGQLGYTF
-,-,TRBJ1-1,14,TRBV5-1,TGCGCCAGCAGCTTGGTAGCAGAGAACACTGAAGCTTTCTTT,CASSLVAENTEAFF
TRBD1,once,TRBJ2-5,14,TRBV7-2,TGTGCCAGCAGCTGGGACAGGGGGGAAGAGACCCAGTACTTC,CASSWDRGEETQYF
TRBD1,-,TRBJ1-3,13,TRBV6-5,TGTGCCAGCAGGGGGACAGCTGGAAACACCATATATTTT,CASRGTAGNTIYF
-,-,TRBJ1-1,15,TRBV21-1,TGTGCCAGCAGCTTAACGACAGGGTCATACACTGAAGCTTTCTTT,CASSLTTGSYTEAFF
-,-,TRBJ1-5,14,TRBV28,TGTGCCAGCACCCCCACAGGAATTTATCAGCCCCAGCATTTT,CASTPTGIYQPQHF
TRBD2,-,TRBJ2-7,14,TRBV5-4,TGTGCCAGCAGCTTAAGCGGGAACAACTACGAGCAGTACTTC,CASSLSGNNYEQYF
-,-,TRBJ2-7,14,TRBV3-1/TRBV3-2,TGTGCCAGCAGCCAAGGTCACGCTAGTTACGAGCAGTACTTC,CASSQGHASYEQYF
-,-,TRBJ1-5,16,TRBV21-1,TGTGCCAGCAGCTTTTGGAGGACAGGGATCAATCAGCCCCAGCATTTT,CASSFWRTGINQPQHF
TRBD1,-,TRBJ2-7,12,TRBV29-1,TGCAGCGCCGGGACAGGGGGCTACGAGCAGTACTTC,CSAGTGGYEQYF
TRBD1,-,TRBJ2-1,16,TRBV4-1,TGCGCCAGCAGCCAAGGAGGGGGCGCCCCTCTCAATGAGCAGTTCTTC,CASSQGGGAPLNEQFF
-,-,TRBJ1-4,13,TRBV4-1,TGCGCCAGCAGCCAACGACAGGATGAAAAACTGTTTTTT,CASSQRQDEKLFF
-,-,TRBJ2-3,15,TRBV7-2,TGTGCCAGCAGGGAGGGGGGGACATATACAGATACGCAGTATTTT,CASREGGTYTDTQYF
-,-,TRBJ1-2,14,TRBV5-1,TGCGCCAGCAGCTTGAAGGCAGAGGGCTATGGCTACACCTTC,CASSLKAEGYGYTF
TRBD1,-,TRBJ1-1,13,TRBV3-1/TRBV3-2,TGTGCCAGCAGCCAAGGACAGGGAACTGAAGCTTTCTTT,CASSQGQGTEAFF
TRBD2,-,TRBJ2-1,18,TRBV9,TGTGCCAGCAGCGTAGAGGCCGGGGGACTAGCGCCGAACAATGAGCAGTTCTTC,CASSVEAGGLAPNNEQFF
-,-,TRBJ1-1,18,TRBV4-1,TGCGCCAGCAGCCAGGCTACATGGCGGCCCGATCATAGCACTGAAGCTTTCTTT,CASSQATWRPDHSTEAFF
-,-,TRBJ1-6,16,TRBV21-1,TGTGCCAGCAGCGAGCTGGGGGGGTACCCTAATTCACCCCTCCACTTT,CASSELGGYPNSPLHF